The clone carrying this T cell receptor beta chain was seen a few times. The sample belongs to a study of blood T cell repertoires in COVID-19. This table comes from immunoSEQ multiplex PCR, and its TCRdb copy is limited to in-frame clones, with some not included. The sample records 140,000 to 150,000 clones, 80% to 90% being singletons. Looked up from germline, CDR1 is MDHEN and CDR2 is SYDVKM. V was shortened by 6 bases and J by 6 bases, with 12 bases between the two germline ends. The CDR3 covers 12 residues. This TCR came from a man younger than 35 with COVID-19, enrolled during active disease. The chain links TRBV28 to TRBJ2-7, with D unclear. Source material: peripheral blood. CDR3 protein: CASSLTSGEQYF. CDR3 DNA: TGTGCCAGCAGCCTGACCTCAGGCGAGCAGTACTTC.